A single sample is the source of the 14 T cell receptor beta chains below, sequenced in a study of OX40 agonist ivuxolimab in advanced cancers. Sequenced by immunoSEQ multiplex PCR; TCRdb stores in-frame clones only, minus some. The sample consists of over 30,000 clones, 82% of them appearing once. Sequencing was performed on CD4+ or CD8+ T cells sorted from blood, taken in a trial of the OX40 agonist ivuxolimab. The receptors were sampled from an adult with an advanced solid tumor such as melanoma, head and neck, liver or kidney cancer.

Comment on this clone: An end of the junction differs from the germline gene, which may be a read error. The chain combines TRBV7-7 with TRBJ2-7, with TRBD1 matching over 7 bases. Germline V gene lookup returns CDR1 SSHAT and CDR2 FNYEAQ (reference sequence). The CDR3 has 15 amino acids. The CDR3 protein is CASSLGTATTYEQYF. CDR3 bases: TGTGCTAGCAGCTTAGGGACAGCGACTACCTACGAGCAGTACTTC.

This clone was detected once. V is TRBV5-1 and J is TRBJ2-3; D might be TRBD2 (5 bases). The CDR3 has 15 residues. Trimming left V 0 bases short and J 4 bases short, with 12 bases between. From germline, CDR1 is SGHRS and CDR2 YFSETQ. This chain's CDR3 is CASSLARGGADTQYF. CDR3 nucleotide sequence: TGCGCCAGCAGCTTGGCGAGAGGAGGCGCAGATACGCAGTATTTT.

The chain is built from TRBV5-1 and TRBJ2-4; 10 bases align to TRBD2. The V segment lost 0 bases and the J segment 5 bases; nucleotides outside the gene matches: 5. Germline assignment: CDR1 SGHRS and CDR2 YFSETQ. The CDR3 is 16 amino acids. Written as DNA, the CDR3 is TGCGCCAGCAGCTTGGTGTGGACTAGCGGTGAAAACATTCAGTACTTC. Translated: CASSLVWTSGENIQYF.

The genes are TRBV9 and TRBJ2-5, with 13 bases that match TRBD2. The length of the CDR3 is 17 residues. J lost 5 bases, V lost 3 bases, and 10 bases had no gene match. CDR1 and CDR2 (germline): SGDLS, YYNGEE. The CDR3, as DNA: TGTGCCAGCAGCGCCGGTACTAGCGGGGGGGCCAGGGAGACCCAGTACTTC. This gives the protein CASSAGTSGGARETQYF. Drawing the rest from reference TRBV9 and TRBJ2-5, the complete variable domain is DSGVTQTPKHLITATGQRVTLRCSPRSGDLSVYWYQQSLDQGLQFLIQYYNGEERAKGNILERFSAQQFPDLHSELNLSSLELGDSALYFCASSAGTSGGARETQYFGPGTRLLVL.

This sequence joins TRBV19 and TRBJ1-4; 7 nucleotides agree with TRBD1. V was clipped by 4 bases and J by 8 bases; unmatched bases: 10. The CDR3 extends over 15 amino acids. In germline, CDR1 is LNHDA, CDR2 SQIVND (reference sequence). CDR3 coding DNA: TGTGCCAGTAGTACGCCCGGGACAGACTCGGAAAAACTGTTTTTT. It encodes CASSTPGTDSEKLFF.

The V call is TRBV5-8, the J call TRBJ1-1; D gene ambiguous. Trimming pared 6 bases from V and 1 base from J, leaving 13 bases between. This CDR3 contains 14 residues. CDR1 is SGHTS, CDR2 YDEGEE, per germline. CDR3 in amino acids: CASTLGSANTEAFF. CDR3 DNA: TGTGCCAGCACCCTGGGATCGGCGAACACTGAAGCTTTCTTT.

The chain is built from TRBV6-5 and TRBJ2-1, with D possibly being TRBD2 (5 bases). Germline CDR1 MNHEY, CDR2 SVGAGI. Trimming shortened V by 5 bases and J by 7 bases, and 12 bases separated the two germline ends. This CDR3 has 13 amino acids. CDR3 amino acids: CASSPPGLNEQFF. In DNA, the CDR3 is TGTGCCAGCAGTCCCCCCGGACTTAATGAGCAGTTCTTC.

This chain joins TRBV9 and TRBJ1-4; possible D gene TRBD1, 5 bases. Trimming pared 4 bases from V and 6 bases from J, leaving 16 bases between. Germline CDR1 SGDLS, CDR2 YYNGEE. The CDR3 covers 15 residues. The CDR3 DNA is TGTGCCAGCAGCCCCGGGGTAGGGGCGTATGAAAAACTGTTTTTT. Residues: CASSPGVGAYEKLFF.

This clone was detected once. This chain uses TRBV7-2 with TRBJ1-3; no reliable D call. The germline CDR1 and CDR2 sequences are SGHTA and FQGNSA. With 6 bases removed from V and 4 bases from J, the gap between germline ends came to 16 bases. The CDR3 is 15 residues long. The CDR3 is CASRYPGTAGNTIYF. Here the CDR3 DNA reads TGTGCCAGCAGATACCCCGGAACAGCCGGAAACACCATATATTTT.

Details on this clone: One end of the junction varies from germline; a read error may be responsible. The V gene is TRBV5-5, the J gene TRBJ2-7; 8 bases fit TRBD1. The length of the CDR3 is 17 residues. Looked up from germline, CDR1 is SGHKS and CDR2 is YYEKEE (reference sequence). CDR3 sequence (DNA): TGTGCCAGCAGCTTGGCTCCGGTAGCAGGGGGCTCCAACGAGCAGTACTTC. Encoded protein: CASSLAPVAGGSNEQYF.

The V call is TRBV6-6, the J call TRBJ1-6, with TRBD1 identical over 7 bases. V gave up 6 bases and J gave up 4 bases; unmatched junction bases: 6. Germline loops: CDR1 MNHNY, CDR2 SVGAGI (reference sequence). The CDR3 contains 15 residues. The CDR3 loop reads CASRDGTAYNSPLHF. In DNA form, the CDR3 reads TGTGCCAGCAGAGACGGGACAGCGTATAATTCACCCCTCCACTTT.

The chain uses TRBV9 and TRBJ2-1; 7 nucleotides line up with TRBD2. Germline CDR1 and CDR2: SGDLS and YYNGEE. The V gene end was trimmed by 2 bases and the J gene end by 5 bases; junction bases not matched to a gene: 10. The length of the CDR3 is 16 residues. The CDR3 DNA follows: TGTGCCAGCAGCGTTGAGCGGGGCTCGATCCACAATGAGCAGTTCTTC. Protein product: CASSVERGSIHNEQFF.

The chain carries TRBV5-1 and TRBJ2-3; D not resolved. Germline CDR1 reads SGHRS; CDR2 reads YFSETQ. V was clipped by 0 bases and J by 0 bases, with 8 bases between them. The CDR3 extends over 15 amino acids. The DNA for the CDR3 is TGCGCCAGCAGCTTGGAGGGTTCTAGCACAGATACGCAGTATTTT. Translation: CASSLEGSSTDTQYF.

This sequence joins TRBV5-1 and TRBJ2-7, with TRBD2 matching 13 bases. The CDR3 loop spans 16 amino acids. The V gene end was trimmed by 3 bases and the J gene end by 5 bases; junction bases not matched to a gene: 8. Germline V lookup: CDR1 SGHRS, CDR2 YFSETQ. The CDR3 nucleotides are TGCGCCAGCAGCTCCACTAGCGGGGGGGCTTTCCACGAGCAGTACTTC. Translating gives CASSSTSGGAFHEQYF. Full variable domain (rest looked up from reference TRBV5-1 and TRBJ2-7): KAGVTQTPRYLIKTRGQQVTLSCSPISGHRSVSWYQQTPGQGLQFLFEYFSETQRNKGNFPGRFSGRQFSNSRSEMNVSTLELGDSALYLCASSSTSGGAFHEQYFGPGTRLTVT.